This T cell receptor (beta chain) was sequenced in a study of T-cell memory formation after mild COVID-19 (dated by TCRdb to 2020 to 2022). The study in broad terms: TCR sequence clusters from the two donors were largely donor specific. In two donors, T-cell clones that expanded and contracted after mild COVID-19 were followed by sequencing TCRalpha and TCRbeta repertoires longitudinally. Two young, previously healthy adult volunteers, one female and one male, were included in the cohort. Results and caveats for the whole study, not just this receptor: Only a couple of mild cases were covered in the study, and larger cohorts including severe cases with pre-infection samples were considered necessary. Balanced CD4/CD8 phenotypes were observed for clones contracting from day 15 to 85, whereas a bias towards CD4+ was observed for a second wave of clones expanding from day 15 to 37. Contracting CD4+ clones appeared mostly in the CM and EM memory subsets, whereas CD8+ clones were enriched in EMRA. Some responding clones were detected in pre-infection memory, suggesting pre-existing cross-reactive memory T cells joined the SARS-CoV-2 response. The second-wave clones that peaked on day 37 were not confirmed to be SARS-CoV-2 specific.

A note on this clonotype: Its antigen is not yet known. Nothing much larger sits one base from this clone, and base qualities are not available.

Sequencing was performed on an Illumina NovaSeq 6000. cDNA libraries for TCRalpha and TCRbeta were prepared by 5'RACE using constant-segment primers, with sample barcodes and unique molecular identifiers added. Trizol reagent was used to extract RNA from every sample. Libraries were amplified in two PCR steps, with a second sample barcode and Illumina TruSeq adapters added in the second step. Sequencing of the libraries was done on an Illumina NovaSeq, producing 2 x 150 bp paired-end reads. On the study's bioinformatics: The reads were demultiplexed and collapsed into UMI-guided consensus sequences using migec v1.2.7. Using mixcr v2.1.11, the UMI consensuses were aligned to TRA and TRB V and J templates and assembled into clonotypes. Clonotypes were classified as expanded or contracted when called significant by both edgeR and NoisET, with noise models trained on biological replicates. For edgeR calls, the thresholds were a false discovery rate-adjusted p below 0.01 and a log2 fold-change of 1. PCA with hierarchical clustering of max-normalized trajectories of the 1000 most abundant clonotypes was used as exploratory dynamics analysis. Separately sequenced CD4+ and CD8+ repertoires were used to assign a CD4 or CD8 phenotype to each responding clone. TCRdb reprocessed the public reads (quality trimming at Q25 with fastp, clone calling with MiXCR) and kept in-frame beta chains. Under each unique CDR3 protein, matching rows form one entry showing the most common genes and DNA. The V and J calls shown here were made by TCRdb, not taken from the authors' results. The sample records 350,000 to 400,000 distinct CDR3 sequences, more than 20% of which are singletons. The leading ten clones occupy approximately 13% of the sample.

From the germline V gene, CDR1 is MGHRA and CDR2 is YSYEKL. From its cysteine to its phenylalanine, the CDR3 spans 12 amino acids. The DNA shown is the 36-base CDR3, in frame from base 1. V is shortened by 4 bases, J by 4 bases, and the region joining them spans 7 bases. Ficoll-Paque density gradient centrifugation was used to isolate PBMCs. The sequence was obtained from an adult woman who had mild COVID-19 (a few samples of this study predate the infection). The sample titles of this study are shuffled in the database, so cell type and time point are left out; the donor was told from shared clones. The chain joins TRBV4-1 to TRBJ2-5, with the identity of the D gene unclear. Specimen: PBMCs or a T cell subset sorted from them (not recorded which). This receptor has the CDR3 CASSPFPETQYF. The sequenced DNA is TGCGCCAGCAGCCCGTTCCCAGAGACCCAGTACTTC.